This passage covers 32 T cell receptor beta chains from one sample sequenced in a study of blood T cells in healthy people across ages (dated by TCRdb to the mid-2010s). The method was 5' RACE. The instrument was an Illumina HiSeq 2500. A second 7 to 11 cycle PCR used a sample-barcoded 5' primer and a J-beta primer mix. TCRdb's own reprocessing of the public reads used fastp at Q25 and MiXCR and kept productive beta chains. When rows share a CDR3 protein, they turn into one entry using the most common DNA and genes. Recorded for this sample are approximately 810,000 distinct CDR3 sequences; under 35% of them occurred a single time. Of the sample, roughly a sixth falls within the top ten clones. The sequencing sample was made of blood. The receptors were sampled from a woman aged 80 or over in good health.

The genes are TRBV9 and TRBJ2-2; no definite D call. The CDR3 contains 14 residues. The V and J ends lost 1 base and 4 bases respectively, with 8 bases between them. Germline V gene lookup returns CDR1 SGDLS and CDR2 YYNGEE. The CDR3 sequence is CASSVHSSTGELFF. DNA for the CDR3: TGTGCCAGCAGCGTACACAGTTCCACCGGGGAGCTGTTTTTT.

Many counts were recorded for this clonotype. The chain couples TRBV29-1 to TRBJ2-6; D could derive from TRBD1 or TRBD2 (5 bases each). The germline CDR1 and CDR2 sequences are SQVTM and ANQGSEA. With 6 bases removed from V and 4 bases from J, the gap between germline ends came to 16 bases. The CDR3 runs 15 residues. CDR3 sequence: CSVRGSGTGANVLTF. CDR3 nucleotide sequence: TGCAGCGTCAGAGGGTCAGGGACCGGGGCCAACGTCCTGACTTTC.

A remark on this clonotype: A much larger clone is a single base away; this may be a read error. The CDR3 sequence: CANQTRERQSHGETQFF. In DNA form, the CDR3 reads TGTGCCAACCAGACGAGAGAAAGACAGTCCCACGGGGAGACCCAGTTCTTC. J is TRBJ2-1 and V is TRBV10-3; the D gene could be TRBD1 or TRBD2 (5 bases each). V was clipped by 10 bases and J by 13 bases, with 35 bases between them. The CDR3 runs to 17 residues. Germline assignment: CDR1 ENHRY and CDR2 SYGVKD.

This clonotype came up many times. The V call is TRBV6-2 or TRBV6-3, the J call TRBJ2-1, with 9 bases aligning to TRBD2. The V gene end was trimmed by 7 bases and the J gene end by 7 bases; junction bases not matched to a gene: 14. Germline V CDR1 and CDR2: MNHEY, SVGEGT. This CDR3 contains 16 residues. DNA for the CDR3: TGTGCCAGCACCCCAGCAGGAGCGGGGGGCGCAAATGAGCAGTTCTTC. Translation gives CASTPAGAGGANEQFF.

This clonotype occurred many times. J is TRBJ2-7 and V is TRBV2; D remains ambiguous. This CDR3 has 12 amino acids. The germline gives CDR1 SNHLY, CDR2 FYNNEI. V dropped 7 bases and J dropped 3 bases, with 10 bases sitting between them. The CDR3 DNA reads TGTGCCAGCACCCAACTGGGCTACGAGCAGTACTTC. Its protein product is CASTQLGYEQYF.

The CDR3 bases are TGCGCCAGCAGACAGGAGGGGACTGAAGCTTTCTTT. Translating gives CASRQEGTEAFF. The rearrangement links TRBV5-1 to TRBJ1-1; perhaps TRBD1 as D (5 bases). From germline, CDR1 is SGHRS and CDR2 YFSETQ. V was trimmed by 5 bases and J by 5 bases, leaving 10 bases between them. The CDR3 extends over 12 amino acids. Together with reference TRBV5-1 and TRBJ1-1, the CDR3 gives the full variable domain: KAGVTQTPRYLIKTRGQQVTLSCSPISGHRSVSWYQQTPGQGLQFLFEYFSETQRNKGNFPGRFSGRQFSNSRSEMNVSTLELGDSALYLCASRQEGTEAFFGQGTRLTVV.

This clonotype was observed a single time. The chain uses TRBV27 and TRBJ2-7; unclear D gene. With 6 bases removed from V and 0 bases from J, the gap between germline ends came to 15 bases. Looked up from germline, CDR1 is MNHEY and CDR2 is SMNVEV (reference sequence). This CDR3 region has 15 residues. CDR3 in amino acids: CASSELRVSSYEQYF. The DNA for the CDR3 is TGTGCCAGCAGCGAACTCCGGGTCAGCTCCTACGAGCAGTACTTC.

The chain uses TRBV4-2 and TRBJ2-3; possible D gene TRBD2, 5 bases. V dropped 4 bases and J dropped 5 bases, with 13 bases sitting between them. Germline V lookup: CDR1 LGHNA, CDR2 YNFKEQ. The CDR3 sequence is 14 residues long. CDR3 sequence reads: CASSPWTEGDTQYF. The DNA for the CDR3 is TGTGCCAGCAGCCCTTGGACTGAGGGAGATACGCAGTATTTT.

J is TRBJ2-7 and V is TRBV20-1; 8 bases are a match to TRBD2. The CDR3 is 12 amino acids. Germline V gene lookup returns CDR1 DFQATT and CDR2 SNEGSKA (reference sequence). V lost 4 bases and J lost 4; bases outside the gene matches: 3. CDR3 nucleotides: TGCAGTGCTACGGGGGGGCAATACGAGCAGTACTTC. Its translation: CSATGGQYEQYF.

In this sample, this clonotype turned up many times. This chain uses TRBV10-3 with TRBJ2-5, with D maybe TRBD1 (6 bases). Trimming removed 4 bases at V and 4 bases at J, with 10 bases between. The CDR3 is 13 residues long. Looked up from germline, CDR1 is ENHRY and CDR2 is SYGVKD. CDR3 DNA: TGTGCCATCAGTGGAGGGGGTAGAGAGACCCAGTACTTC. Translation: CAISGGGRETQYF.

This clonotype showed up just a few times. A much larger clone lies one base from this, so it may be a read error. The genes are TRBV28 and TRBJ2-4; 7 bases are shared with TRBD2. The assigned J gene may be wrong: the sequence end matches TRBJ2-7 better. CDR3 length: 13 residues. Germline CDR1 is MDHEN and CDR2 is SYDVKM. The chain's CDR3 is CATERPGGNEQYF. In DNA, the CDR3 is TGTGCCACCGAAAGGCCGGGGGGAAACGAGCAGTACTTC.

For this clonotype: A single base separates this from a much larger clone, so it may be a read error. The CDR3 reads CSARIGAETQFF. CDR3 DNA: TGCAGTGCTAGGATAGGCGCAGAGACCCAGTTCTTC. The rearrangement uses TRBV20-1 and TRBJ2-1; D remains unclear. Germline V gives CDR1 DFQATT, CDR2 SNEGSKA (reference sequence). The CDR3 extends over 12 amino acids. Trimming took 3 bases from V and 13 from J, leaving 16 bases between them.

This clonotype came up many times. This rearrangement joins TRBV18 to TRBJ2-1; D is perhaps TRBD1 (5 bases). Trimming shortened V by 0 bases and J by 10 bases, and 13 bases separated the two germline ends. Per the germline V gene, CDR1 is KGHSH and CDR2 is LQKENI. The CDR3 totals 14 residues. The CDR3 sequence is CASSPPIDSREQFF. DNA of the CDR3: TGTGCCAGCTCACCACCGATTGACAGCCGAGAGCAGTTCTTC.

The chain links TRBV20-1 to TRBJ2-7; 14 nucleotides line up with TRBD2. CDR3 length: 19 residues. Trimming at V came to 1 base and at J to 2 bases, leaving 13 bases not matched to a gene. Germline loops: CDR1 DFQATT, CDR2 SNEGSKA (reference sequence). CDR3 nucleotide sequence: TGCAGTGCTAGAGGCCGCCCGACTAGCGGGGGGGCCGTAGCCTACGAGCAGTACTTC. It translates to CSARGRPTSGGAVAYEQYF.

J is TRBJ2-5 and V is TRBV30; D is possibly TRBD1 (5 bases). The end of the DNA aligns better with TRBJ2-1, so the J call may be wrong. Germline V gene sequence: CDR1 GTSNPN, CDR2 SVGIG (reference sequence). CDR3 length: 15 residues. The CDR3 sequence: CAWRQTAVYQETQFF. The CDR3 region has the DNA TGTGCCTGGAGGCAGACAGCAGTGTACCAAGAGACCCAGTTCTTC.

J is TRBJ2-5 and V is TRBV20-1; 10 nucleotides align to TRBD2. This CDR3 contains 14 residues. Looked up from germline, CDR1 is DFQATT and CDR2 is SNEGSKA (reference sequence). V gave up 0 bases and J gave up 5 bases; unmatched junction bases: 3. The CDR3, as DNA: TGCAGTGCTAGAGATCCAGCGGGGGGGGAGACCCAGTACTTC. It encodes CSARDPAGGETQYF.

In this sample, this clonotype turned up once. This could be a read error, since a much larger clone is one nucleotide away. The V and J genes are TRBV3-1 and TRBJ1-2; D gene ambiguous. The germline gives CDR1 LGHDT, CDR2 YNNKEL (reference sequence). This CDR3 spans 15 amino acids. V gave up 0 bases and J gave up 4 bases, with 12 bases separating them. As DNA, the CDR3 is TGTGCCAGCAGCCAAGATGATGGAGGACCCTATGGCTACACCTTC. The encoded protein is CASSQDDGGPYGYTF. The full variable domain, rest sourced from reference TRBV3-1 and TRBJ1-2, is DTAVSQTPKYLVTQMGNDKSIKCEQNLGHDTMYWYKQDSKKFLKIMFSYNNKELIINETVPNRFSPKSPDKAHLNLHINSLELGDSAVYFCASSQDDGGPYGYTFGSGTRLTVV.

The chain employs TRBV3-1 and TRBJ1-2; D may be TRBD1 (5 bases). V lost 3 bases and J 4 bases, leaving 18 bases between the germline ends. The CDR3 consists of 16 residues. Per germline, CDR1 LGHDT and CDR2 YNNKEL (reference sequence). DNA of the CDR3: TGTGCCAGCAGCCATCCCCGTTGTAGGGGCACCTATGGCTACACCTTC. This gives the protein CASSHPRCRGTYGYTF.

This clonotype was counted only a few times. V and J are TRBV6-2 or TRBV6-3 and TRBJ1-2; D is perhaps TRBD1 (6 bases). The CDR3 sequence is 13 residues long. CDR1 and CDR2 from the germline V gene are MNHEY and SVGEGT. The V end was cut by 5 bases, the J end by 8 bases, with 15 bases between. The CDR3 loop reads CASSAGQRGGYTF. The CDR3 nucleotides read TGTGCCAGCAGTGCGGGACAACGAGGGGGCTACACCTTC.

For this clonotype: A read error is possible here, since a much larger clone lies one base away. The chain links TRBV20-1 to TRBJ2-7, with 11 bases identical to TRBD2. The V segment lost 1 base and the J segment 7 bases; nucleotides outside the gene matches: 9. This CDR3 is built from 15 residues. Germline CDR1 reads DFQATT; CDR2 reads SNEGSKA (reference sequence). CDR3 sequence: CSARGPSGGIDEQYF. For the CDR3, the DNA is TGCAGTGCTAGAGGGCCTAGCGGGGGGATCGATGAGCAGTACTTC.

The J gene is TRBJ2-7, the V gene TRBV5-1; 7 nucleotides match TRBD2. Trimming at V came to 2 bases and at J to 0 bases, leaving 2 bases not matched to a gene. The CDR3 has 14 amino acids. Germline CDR1 reads SGHRS; CDR2 reads YFSETQ. DNA of the CDR3: TGCGCCAGCAGCTTTAGCGGGTTCTCCTACGAGCAGTACTTC. This encodes CASSFSGFSYEQYF.

There are many counts of this clonotype. J is TRBJ2-1 and V is TRBV12-3 or TRBV12-4; a possible D gene is TRBD1 (6 bases). Trimming cost V 6 bases and J 9 bases, with 18 bases left between them. The CDR3 covers 14 residues. Here the CDR3 reads CASSHGQPPGEQFF. The CDR3 nucleotides are TGTGCCAGCAGCCACGGACAGCCTCCTGGTGAGCAGTTCTTC.

This chain uses TRBV7-2 with TRBJ1-2; 12 bases are a match to TRBD1. This CDR3 region has 15 residues. V shed 6 bases, J shed 8 bases, and the junction held 10 bases outside the gene matches. CDR1 is SGHTA, CDR2 FQGNSA, per germline. Written as DNA, the CDR3 is TGTGCCAGCAGTTTGGGACAGGGGGCCATACGGGGCTACACCTTC. This codes for CASSLGQGAIRGYTF.

About this clonotype itself: A much larger clone lies a single base off, so this may be a read error. This sequence joins TRBV12-3 or TRBV12-4 and TRBJ2-3; TRBD2 aligns across 7 bases. V trimming: 5 bases; J trimming: 4 bases; junction bases outside the gene matches: 6. The CDR3 loop spans 14 amino acids. Here the CDR3 reads CASSPWEGADTQYF. For the CDR3, the DNA is TGTGCCAGCAGTCCCTGGGAGGGCGCAGATACGCAGTATTTT.

This clonotype was seen ten or more times. The chain uses TRBV7-9 and TRBJ1-2, with 8 positions matching TRBD1. V shed 5 bases, J shed 5 bases, and the junction held 7 bases outside the gene matches. In germline, CDR1 is SEHNR, CDR2 FQNEAQ (reference sequence). This CDR3 region has 14 residues. The CDR3 sequence is CASSPGTGLYGYTF. Here the CDR3 DNA reads TGTGCCAGCAGCCCGGGGACAGGATTATATGGCTACACCTTC.

On this clonotype itself: A much larger clone sits a single nucleotide away, making a read error possible. This chain uses TRBV6-2 or TRBV6-3 with TRBJ2-7; 9 nucleotides agree with TRBD1. CDR1 and CDR2 from the germline V gene are MNHEY and SVGEGT. The CDR3 has 16 residues. The trim removed 6 bases at V and 7 bases at J, leaving 16 bases unmatched. In nucleotides, the CDR3 is TGTGCCAGCAGAGCCGCCGGGACAGGGCCCTACAATGAGCAGTACTTC. Encoded protein: CASRAAGTGPYNEQYF.

The chain joins TRBV28 to TRBJ1-5; possible D gene TRBD1, 5 bases. The CDR3 length is 16 residues. From germline, CDR1 is MDHEN and CDR2 SYDVKM. V was shortened by 11 bases and J by 1 base, with 21 bases between the two germline ends. CDR3 region: CAGCGGGFSSNQPQHF. Here the CDR3 DNA reads TGTGCCGGCTGTGGGGGAGGGTTTTCGAGCAATCAGCCCCAGCATTTT.

The CDR3 region has the DNA TGTGCCAGCAGCCAGGGACAGTTGAACACCGGGGAGCTGTTTTTT. As protein: CASSQGQLNTGELFF. This rearrangement joins TRBV7-6 to TRBJ2-2, with 7 positions matching TRBD1. The germline CDR1 and CDR2 sequences are SGHVS and FNYEAQ. J gave up 1 base and V 5 bases, and 4 bases lay outside the gene matches. This CDR3 comprises 15 residues.

This clonotype was detected many times. J is TRBJ2-1 and V is TRBV4-3; D gene unclear. The V and J ends lost 0 bases and 9 bases respectively, with 12 bases between them. Looked up from germline, CDR1 is LGHNA and CDR2 is YSLEER. The CDR3 is 14 amino acids. This CDR3 is CASSQDSRVIEQFF. CDR3 in DNA: TGCGCCAGCAGCCAAGATTCAAGGGTAATTGAGCAGTTCTTC.

This clonotype was found many times. CDR3 DNA sequence: TGCAGTGCTTACCGGACAGGTCGGGGGACTGGCTACACCTTC. This sequence encodes CSAYRTGRGTGYTF. J is TRBJ1-2 and V is TRBV20-1; 7 bases agree with TRBD1. CDR1 DFQATT and CDR2 SNEGSKA come from the germline V gene (reference sequence). The CDR3 totals 14 residues. With 5 bases clipped from V and 7 bases from J, the junction kept 13 bases outside the gene matches.

The sample holds many counts of this clonotype. V gene TRBV12-3 or TRBV12-4 combines with J gene TRBJ2-1; 7 bases fit TRBD1. Germline trimming cut 1 base from V and 3 bases from J; bases unmatched to any gene: 3. The CDR3 consists of 15 residues. CDR3 loop: CASSLGDRNYNEQFF. The CDR3, as DNA: TGTGCCAGCAGTTTAGGGGACAGAAACTACAATGAGCAGTTCTTC.

This clonotype turned up a few times. A junction boundary mismatches the germline segment, possibly from a read error. The gene calls are TRBV6-2 or TRBV6-3 and TRBJ2-3; perhaps TRBD2 as D (6 bases). Germline values: CDR1 MNHEY, CDR2 SVGEGT. CDR3 size: 15 residues. The CDR3 spells CTSSPPGGVADTQYF. The DNA of the CDR3 is TGTACCAGCAGCCCCCCAGGCGGGGTAGCAGATACGCAGTATTTT.